Shown below are 11 T cell receptor beta chains from a single sample sequenced in a study of cytomegalovirus exposure and HLA in healthy donors. Researchers ran the PCR with 60 Vbeta and 13 Jbeta primers. Assay used: immunoSEQ multiplex PCR; TCRdb lists only in-frame clones, some missing. Altogether about 81,000 clones are present, 75% to 85% being singletons, with the ten largest covering under 3%. Sequencing input: PBMCs. These receptors all stem from a man aged 50 to 60 in good health and CMV-seropositive.

The chain uses TRBV4-3 and TRBJ2-7; the D is unclear. CDR1 is LGHNA, CDR2 YSLEER, per germline. This CDR3 contains 15 residues. V gave up 1 base and J gave up 0 bases, with 10 bases separating them. The CDR3 loop is CASSQGAKSSYEQYF. The CDR3 DNA reads TGCGCCAGCAGCCAAGGGGCCAAGAGCTCCTACGAGCAGTACTTC.

The chain has TRBV9 and TRBJ2-7; 10 bases are a match to TRBD2. Per the germline V gene, CDR1 is SGDLS and CDR2 is YYNGEE. The CDR3 contains 15 residues. J was trimmed by 3 bases and V by 3 bases; bases with no gene match: 6. The DNA for the CDR3 is TGTGCCAGCAGCGCGTCTAGCGGGAGCGGCTACGAGCAGTACTTC. Protein product: CASSASSGSGYEQYF.

This chain links TRBV7-3 with TRBJ2-3, with D possibly TRBD1 on 5 matching bases. This CDR3 is built from 16 residues. The V end was cut by 9 bases, the J end by 8 bases, with 27 bases between. Per the germline V gene, CDR1 is SGHTA and CDR2 is FQGTGA. The CDR3 spells CASSTSSSDGQVTQYF. CDR3 DNA sequence: TGTGCCAGTAGCACGTCGTCGAGCGACGGACAAGTTACGCAGTATTTT.

The chain uses TRBV4-2 and TRBJ2-7; TRBD2 matches at 9 bases. This CDR3 spans 15 amino acids. V lost 4 bases and J lost 2; bases outside the gene matches: 6. The germline V gene encodes CDR1 LGHNA and CDR2 YNFKEQ. The CDR3 is CASSLGTSLTYEQYF. Written as DNA, the CDR3 is TGTGCCAGCAGCCTAGGGACTAGCCTGACCTACGAGCAGTACTTC.

With respect to this clone: The identical CDR3 is also encoded by other nucleotide sequences in the sample. This chain joins TRBV11-2 and TRBJ2-7, with D possibly TRBD1 on 6 matching bases. Germline lookup yields CDR1 SGHAT and CDR2 FQNNGV. V lost 5 bases to trimming and J lost 2 bases, with 10 bases between them. The CDR3 totals 13 residues. The CDR3 sequence: CASSQQGPYEQYF. CDR3 sequence (DNA): TGTGCCAGCAGCCAACAGGGACCCTACGAGCAGTACTTC.

This clone is a singleton in its sample. The rearrangement joins TRBV11-1 to TRBJ2-3; 9 bases line up with TRBD2. The CDR3 runs to 16 residues. With V trimmed by 6 bases and J by 0 bases, 7 bases remained unmatched. The germline gives CDR1 SGHAT, CDR2 FQDESV (reference sequence). CDR3 residues: CASRKLAGSSTDTQYF. As DNA, the CDR3 is TGTGCCAGCAGAAAACTAGCGGGCTCCAGCACAGATACGCAGTATTTT. Variable domain in full (rest from reference TRBV11-1 and TRBJ2-3): EAEVAQSPRYKITEKSQAVAFWCDPISGHATLYWYRQILGQGPELLVQFQDESVVDDSQLPKDRFSAERLKGVDSTLKIQPAELGDSAMYLCASRKLAGSSTDTQYFGPGTRLTVL.

Comment on this clone: Other nucleotide sequences from this sample produce the same CDR3. This chain joins TRBV18 and TRBJ1-5; 11 bases agree with TRBD1. Germline V lookup: CDR1 KGHSH, CDR2 LQKENI. V shed 3 bases, J shed 1 base, and the junction held 5 bases outside the gene matches. This CDR3 contains 17 residues. CDR3 residues: CASSPAGTGGSNQPQHF. Here the CDR3 DNA reads TGTGCCAGCTCACCCGCCGGGACAGGGGGGAGCAATCAGCCCCAGCATTTT.

This clone was counted between two and nine times. The V and J genes are TRBV19 and TRBJ2-1; 9 bases are shared with TRBD2. This CDR3 is 14 amino acids long. Germline loops: CDR1 LNHDA, CDR2 SQIVND (reference sequence). J was trimmed by 6 bases and V by 6 bases; bases with no gene match: 6. The CDR3 here is CASRPLAGLNEQFF. The CDR3 nucleotides read TGTGCCAGTAGACCCCTAGCGGGACTCAATGAGCAGTTCTTC.

The chain links TRBV15 to TRBJ1-4, with D perhaps TRBD1 (5 bases). This CDR3 is 14 amino acids long. Germline loops: CDR1 LNHNV, CDR2 YYDKDF (reference sequence). The ends were cut back, 0 bases at V and 8 bases at J, with 10 bases in the middle. The DNA for the CDR3 is TGTGCCACCAGCAGAGAAGCAGGGTTGGAAAAACTGTTTTTT. Translating it yields CATSREAGLEKLFF.

The chain carries TRBV7-2 and TRBJ2-3, with 7 bases identical to TRBD1. The V gene end was trimmed by 0 bases and the J gene end by 4 bases; junction bases not matched to a gene: 7. The CDR3 covers 16 residues. In germline, CDR1 is SGHTA, CDR2 FQGNSA. In nucleotides, the CDR3 is TGTGCCAGCAGCTTAGCGCTGGCAGGGGGTGCAGATACGCAGTATTTT. Translating it yields CASSLALAGGADTQYF.

The chain employs TRBV7-9 and TRBJ2-5; 9 positions agree with TRBD2. CDR1 and CDR2 from the germline V gene are SEHNR and FQNEAQ (reference sequence). V gave up 0 bases and J gave up 7 bases; unmatched junction bases: 12. The CDR3 contains 17 residues. This CDR3 is CASSLATRLAVFGTQYF. CDR3 nucleotide sequence: TGTGCCAGCAGCTTAGCAACCCGACTAGCGGTGTTCGGGACCCAGTACTTC.